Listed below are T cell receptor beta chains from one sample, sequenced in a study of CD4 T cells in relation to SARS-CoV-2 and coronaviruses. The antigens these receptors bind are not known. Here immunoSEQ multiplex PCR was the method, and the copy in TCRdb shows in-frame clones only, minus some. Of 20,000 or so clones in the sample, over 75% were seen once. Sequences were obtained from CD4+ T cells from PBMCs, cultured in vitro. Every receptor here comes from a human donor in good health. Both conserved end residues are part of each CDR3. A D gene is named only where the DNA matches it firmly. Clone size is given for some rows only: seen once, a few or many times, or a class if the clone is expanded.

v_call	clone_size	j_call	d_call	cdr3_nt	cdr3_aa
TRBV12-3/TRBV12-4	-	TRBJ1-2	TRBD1	TGTGCCAGCAGTTCCCTCAGGGGGCTTGGCTACACCTTC	CASSSLRGLGYTF
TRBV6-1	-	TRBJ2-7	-	TGTGCCAGCAGTGAAGGGGCAGGCTCCTACGAGCAGTACTTC	CASSEGAGSYEQYF
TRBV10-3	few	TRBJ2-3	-	TGTGCCATCAGTGATTGGCAGGGCACAGATACGCAGTATTTT	CAISDWQGTDTQYF
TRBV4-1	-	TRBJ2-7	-	TGCGCCAGCAGCCTCGGGACAATGGGGCGGCACTACGAGCAGTACTTC	CASSLGTMGRHYEQYF
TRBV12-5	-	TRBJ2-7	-	TGTGCTAGTGGTTTTGGGGGCAGGGACGAGCAGTACTTC	CASGFGGRDEQYF
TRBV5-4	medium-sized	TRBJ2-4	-	TGTGCCAGCAGCTTGGTCGGCGGTCAAAACATTCAGTACTTC	CASSLVGGQNIQYF
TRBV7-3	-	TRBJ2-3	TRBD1	TGTGCCAGCAGCTACCAGGCAGGGGGCCTAGATACGCAGTATTTT	CASSYQAGGLDTQYF
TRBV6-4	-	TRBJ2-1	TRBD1	TGTGCCAGCAGTGTCCGGGACAGGGGGCCGGGGGGGCAGTTCTTC	CASSVRDRGPGGQFF
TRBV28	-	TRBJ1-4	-	TGTGCCAGCAGATCGGGAGGAACTAATGAAAAACTGTTTTTT	CASRSGGTNEKLFF
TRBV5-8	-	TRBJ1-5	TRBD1	TGTGCCAGCAGCAGACAGGGTGGTCAGCCCCAGCATTTT	CASSRQGGQPQHF
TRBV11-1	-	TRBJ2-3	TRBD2	TGTGCCAGCAGCGAGGGACTAGCGGGAATCACAGATACGCAGTATTTT	CASSEGLAGITDTQYF
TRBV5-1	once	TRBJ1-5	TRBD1	TGCGCCAGCAGCTTTCCCCCAGGACAGGGTGGAAAAAATAGCAATCAGCCCCAGCATTTT	CASSFPPGQGGKNSNQPQHF
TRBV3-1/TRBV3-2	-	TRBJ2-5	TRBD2	TGTGCCAGCAGCCAAGGAGCCGGGAGGTACCAAGAGACCCAGTACTTC	CASSQGAGRYQETQYF
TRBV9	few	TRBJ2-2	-	TGTGCCAGCAGCGTAACAGGGTTGGGAACCGGGGAGCTGTTTTTT	CASSVTGLGTGELFF
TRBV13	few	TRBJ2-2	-	TGTGCCAGCAGCTTAAGAGGGGAGCTGTTTTTT	CASSLRGELFF
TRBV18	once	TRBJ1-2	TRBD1	TGTGCCAGCTCATCCAATGACAGGGTGGGCGATGGCTACACCTTC	CASSSNDRVGDGYTF
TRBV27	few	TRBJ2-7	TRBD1	TGTGCCAGTCAACCCGGGACAGGGAACCACGAGCAGTACTTC	CASQPGTGNHEQYF
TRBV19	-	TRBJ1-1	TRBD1	TGTGCCAGTAGGGCAGGGGGAGTTACTGAAGCTTTCTTT	CASRAGGVTEAFF
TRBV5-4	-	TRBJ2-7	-	TGTGCCAGCAGCTTGGGTTTAGGGGTCTACGAGCAGTACTTC	CASSLGLGVYEQYF
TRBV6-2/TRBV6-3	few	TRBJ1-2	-	TGTGCCAGCAGCAGACAGGCTAACTATGGCTACACCTTC	CASSRQANYGYTF
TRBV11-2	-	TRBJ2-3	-	TGTGCCAGCAGCTACGGGACCGGACGTAACACAGATACGCAGTATTTT	CASSYGTGRNTDTQYF
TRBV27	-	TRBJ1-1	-	TGTGCCAGCAGTTTAGGGGTAGGGGGTCTGAGCGCTTTCTTT	CASSLGVGGLSAFF
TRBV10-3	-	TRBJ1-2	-	TGTGCCATCAGGAGTAAGGTTTACTATGGCTACACCTTC	CAIRSKVYYGYTF
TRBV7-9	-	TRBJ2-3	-	TGTGCCAGCAGCTACGCGGTACAGGAGACAGATACGCAGTATTTT	CASSYAVQETDTQYF
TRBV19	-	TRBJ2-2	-	TGTGCCAGTACCATAGGGGCCCGGGCTTACACCGGGGAGCTGTTTTTT	CASTIGARAYTGELFF
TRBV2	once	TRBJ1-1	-	TGTGCCAGCAGTGAATCGGGGAACACTGAAGCTTTCTTT	CASSESGNTEAFF
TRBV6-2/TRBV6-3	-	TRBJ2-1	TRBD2	TGTGCCAGCAGTGTTGGACTAGCGGGTCGGAATGAGCAGTTCTTC	CASSVGLAGRNEQFF
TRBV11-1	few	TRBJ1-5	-	TGTGCCAGCAGCGAAGACTCCCGGGGCAATCAGCCCCAGCATTTT	CASSEDSRGNQPQHF
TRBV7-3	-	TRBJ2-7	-	TGTGCCACCAAGGCGTCAGCATCCTCCTACGAGCAGTACTTC	CATKASASSYEQYF
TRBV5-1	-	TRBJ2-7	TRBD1	TGCGCCAGCAGCTTAGGTACAGGGGGGCTCTACGAGCAGTACTTC	CASSLGTGGLYEQYF
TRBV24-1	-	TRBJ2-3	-	TGTGCCACCAGTGCTCGCTCGGATACGCAGTATTTT	CATSARSDTQYF
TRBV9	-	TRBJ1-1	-	TGTGCCAGCAGCCCGGATGGATTTGAAGCTTTCTTT	CASSPDGFEAFF
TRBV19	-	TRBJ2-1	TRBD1	TGTGCCAGTAGTAGACAGGGCACCTACAATGAGCAGTTCTTC	CASSRQGTYNEQFF
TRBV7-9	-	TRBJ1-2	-	TGTGCCAGCAGCTTAGTCGTTCTGGGGGCGAACTATGGCTACACCTTC	CASSLVVLGANYGYTF
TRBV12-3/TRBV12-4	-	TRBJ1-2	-	TGTGCCAGCAGCTGGGGGGTAGATGGCTACACCTTC	CASSWGVDGYTF
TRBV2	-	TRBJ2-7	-	TGTGCCAGCAGTGGGTCAGGGGGGTACGAGCAGTACTTC	CASSGSGGYEQYF
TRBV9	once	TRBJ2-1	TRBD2	TGTGCCAGCAGCGTAGAAGCGGGAGGCCGACTCCACAATGAGCAGTTCTTC	CASSVEAGGRLHNEQFF
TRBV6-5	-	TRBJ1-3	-	TGTGCCAGCAGCCGGGAACAGGGAGTGGGAAACACCATATATTTT	CASSREQGVGNTIYF
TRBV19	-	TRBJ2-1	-	TGTGCCAGTAGTACATACAATCGGGGGGCCCGGGAGTACTACAATGAGCAGTTCTTC	CASSTYNRGAREYYNEQFF
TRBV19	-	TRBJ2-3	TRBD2	TGTGCCAGTAGTCCCGTGCTAGCGGGAGGCCGGGATACGCAGTATTTT	CASSPVLAGGRDTQYF